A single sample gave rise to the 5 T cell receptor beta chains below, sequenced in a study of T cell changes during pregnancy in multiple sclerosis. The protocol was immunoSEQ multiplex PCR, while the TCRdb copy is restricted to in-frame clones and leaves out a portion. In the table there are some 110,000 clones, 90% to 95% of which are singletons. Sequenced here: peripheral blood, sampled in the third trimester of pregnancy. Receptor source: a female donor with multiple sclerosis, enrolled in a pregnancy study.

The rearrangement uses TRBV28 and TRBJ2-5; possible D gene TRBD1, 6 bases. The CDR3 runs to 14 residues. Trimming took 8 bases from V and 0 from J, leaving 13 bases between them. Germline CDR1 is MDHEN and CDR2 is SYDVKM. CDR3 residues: CASGLTGNQETQYF. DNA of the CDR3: TGTGCCAGCGGCTTGACAGGCAACCAAGAGACCCAGTACTTC.

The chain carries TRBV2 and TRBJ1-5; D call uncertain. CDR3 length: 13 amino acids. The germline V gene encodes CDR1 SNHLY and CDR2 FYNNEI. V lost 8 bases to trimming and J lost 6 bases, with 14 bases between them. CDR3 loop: CASSRGSGQPQHF. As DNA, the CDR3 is TGTGCCAGCTCAAGAGGAAGCGGTCAGCCCCAGCATTTT.

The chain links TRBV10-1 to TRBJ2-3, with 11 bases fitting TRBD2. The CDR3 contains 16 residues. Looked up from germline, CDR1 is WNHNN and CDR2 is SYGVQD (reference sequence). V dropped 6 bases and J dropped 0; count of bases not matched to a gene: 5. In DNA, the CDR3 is TGCGCCAGCAGCGAAAGACTAGCGGGAAGCACAGATACGCAGTATTTT. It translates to CASSERLAGSTDTQYF.

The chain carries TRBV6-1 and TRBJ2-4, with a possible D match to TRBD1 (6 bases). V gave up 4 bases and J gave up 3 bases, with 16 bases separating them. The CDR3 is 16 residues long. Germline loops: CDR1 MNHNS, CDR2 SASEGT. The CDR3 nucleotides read TGTGCCAGCAGTGCCCCCCAGGGGATCGGCAAAAACATTCAGTACTTC. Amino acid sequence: CASSAPQGIGKNIQYF.

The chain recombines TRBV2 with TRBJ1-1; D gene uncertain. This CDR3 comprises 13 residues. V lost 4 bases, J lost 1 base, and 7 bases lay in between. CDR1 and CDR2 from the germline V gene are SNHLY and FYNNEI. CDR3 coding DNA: TGTGCCAGCAGTGGGCAACAGAACACTGAAGCTTTCTTT. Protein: CASSGQQNTEAFF. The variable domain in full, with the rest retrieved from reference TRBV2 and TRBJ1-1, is EPEVTQTPSHQVTQMGQEVILRCVPISNHLYFYWYRQILGQKVEFLVSFYNNEISEKSEIFDDQFSVERPDGSNFTLKIRSTKLEDSAMYFCASSGQQNTEAFFGQGTRLTVV.